This T cell receptor beta chain was obtained from a study of cytomegalovirus exposure and HLA in healthy donors. It was with 60 Vbeta and 13 Jbeta primers that the PCR ran. Original processing methods: The count from a later analysis was 70 million to 85 million unique TCR beta chains, about 9.9 million of them shared. Measured with immunoSEQ multiplex PCR; TCRdb has only the in-frame clones, and not every one. For V, J and clone size, that table is used; D and trimming come from the DNA. Of tens of thousands of clones in the sample, approximately 80% are singletons; the top ten hold roughly 3.8%. This clone was seen ten or more times. No antigen is known for it. The study, taken as a whole, reports: What a later analysis reportedly showed was that an Asian-associated ancestry cluster had fewer N-insertions than the roughly 670-donor mean. In vitro testing confirmed a few CMV-associated chains as specific for CMV antigens. The authors assumed roughly uniform sequencing depth across donors for presence/absence analyses.

The V and J ends lost 1 base and 4 bases, in that order; junction bases with no gene match: 5. The CDR3 loop spans 15 amino acids. CDR1 and CDR2 (germline): MGHRA, YSYEKL. The rearrangement links TRBV4-1 to TRBJ2-7; TRBD1 matches at 9 bases. Sequencing used PBMCs. The sequence was collected from a man in his fifties or sixties in good health and CMV-seronegative. Written as DNA, the CDR3 is TGCGCCAGCAGCCAAGGAAAAGGGACAGGGTACGAGCAGTACTTC. This encodes CASSQGKGTGYEQYF.